The next 12 T cell receptor beta chains were all read from a single sample in a study of T cell repertoires in aging, cancer and after chemotherapy. Rearranged V-D-J TRB sequences were amplified with a mixed TRB-A/B primer pool. TCRdb recomputed calls from the multiplex PCR reads with MiXCR, one row per CDR3 protein. This table holds 1,200 or so distinct CDR3 sequences, more than 20% found once. Peripheral blood genomic DNA, not sorted cells or RNA, was the template. The sequenced sample consisted of blood. The receptors were sampled from a human donor with a solid tumor.

This clonotype was seen more than once but under ten times. This chain links TRBV5-6 with TRBJ1-5, with D tentatively TRBD1 (5 bases). Deletions cut 4 bases from V and 4 bases from J, with 12 bases between. This CDR3 region has 14 residues. Germline CDR1 and CDR2: SGHDT and YYEEEE. CDR3 sequence: CASSPPGGNQPQHF. The CDR3 bases are TGTGCCAGCAGCCCCCCGGGGGGTAATCAGCCCCAGCATTTT.

J is TRBJ1-6 and V is TRBV30, with a possible D match to TRBD1 (5 bases). This CDR3 is 14 amino acids long. Germline CDR1 is GTSNPN and CDR2 is SVGIG (reference sequence). V lost 3 bases and J lost 9, with 15 bases in between. CDR3 sequence reads: CAWRIKYGGSPLHF. For the CDR3, the DNA is TGTGCCTGGAGGATTAAGTATGGGGGTTCACCCCTCCACTTT.

The V gene is TRBV5-1, the J gene TRBJ2-2; 10 bases map to TRBD1. Germline values: CDR1 SGHRS, CDR2 YFSETQ. This CDR3 region has 15 residues. The V segment lost 1 base and the J segment 7 bases; nucleotides outside the gene matches: 4. The CDR3 sequence: CASSLSGQGSGELFF. CDR3 DNA: TGCGCCAGCAGCTTGTCGGGACAGGGGAGCGGGGAGCTGTTTTTT.

The chain links TRBV5-1 to TRBJ1-6; possible D gene TRBD1, 5 bases. The germline V gene encodes CDR1 SGHRS and CDR2 YFSETQ. Trimming took 3 bases from V and 5 from J, leaving 15 bases between them. The CDR3 has 16 residues. In DNA, the CDR3 is TGCGCCAGCAGCTCGACTGGACAATTCAATAATTCACCCCTCCACTTT. It codes for CASSSTGQFNNSPLHF.

Relative to its sample, this clonotype is large. The V gene is TRBV5-5, the J gene TRBJ2-3; D gene uncertain. The germline gives CDR1 SGHKS, CDR2 YYEKEE (reference sequence). With 4 bases removed from V and 2 bases from J, the gap between germline ends came to 11 bases. The CDR3 totals 14 residues. The CDR3 sequence: CASSPREYTDTQYF. The DNA for the CDR3 is TGTGCCAGCAGCCCCCGTGAGTACACAGATACGCAGTATTTT.

CDR3 in amino acids: CASSLDSGGNYEQYF. The CDR3, as DNA: TGTGCCAGCAGTCTCGATAGCGGGGGGAACTACGAGCAGTACTTC. The chain joins TRBV7-2 to TRBJ2-7; 10 bases align to TRBD2. Germline V lookup: CDR1 SGHTA, CDR2 FQGNSA. V gave up 6 bases and J gave up 3 bases; unmatched junction bases: 8. This CDR3 region has 15 residues.

This clonotype showed up just a few times. The chain employs TRBV19 and TRBJ2-2; possibly TRBD1 for D (5 bases). Germline CDR1 LNHDA, CDR2 SQIVND (reference sequence). V gave up 4 bases and J gave up 6 bases, with 21 bases separating them. The CDR3 length is 17 residues. This CDR3 reads CASSNPPPQGKAGELFF. CDR3 nucleotide sequence: TGTGCCAGTAGTAACCCTCCGCCCCAGGGTAAGGCCGGGGAGCTGTTTTTT.

The sample holds a few counts of this clonotype. The chain joins TRBV5-6 to TRBJ2-7; maybe TRBD1 (6 bases). This CDR3 region has 14 residues. Trimming shortened V by 6 bases and J by 2 bases, and 15 bases separated the two germline ends. Per the germline V gene, CDR1 is SGHDT and CDR2 is YYEEEE. CDR3 protein: CASTSPGETYEQYF. The CDR3 nucleotides are TGTGCCAGCACCAGTCCAGGGGAGACCTACGAGCAGTACTTC. Full variable domain (remainder filled in from reference TRBV5-6 and TRBJ2-7): DAGVTQSPTHLIKTRGQQVTLRCSPKSGHDTVSWYQQALGQGPQFIFQYYEEEERQRGNFPDRFSGHQFPNYSSELNVNALLLGDSALYLCASTSPGETYEQYFGPGTRLTVT.

The chain employs TRBV7-6 and TRBJ1-1; perhaps TRBD1 as D (5 bases). Germline V lookup: CDR1 SGHVS, CDR2 FNYEAQ. V lost 5 bases, J lost 6 bases, and 25 bases lay in between. The CDR3 sequence is 17 residues long. CDR3 nucleotides: TGTGCCAGCAGCCTCACCCCGGACGGGACGGCGACCGCTGAAGCTTTCTTT. This sequence encodes CASSLTPDGTATAEAFF. The full variable domain, rest sourced from reference TRBV7-6 and TRBJ1-1, is GAGVSQSPRYKVTKRGQDVALRCDPISGHVSLYWYRQALGQGPEFLTYFNYEAQQDKSGLPNDRFSAERPEGSISTLTIQRTEQRDSAMYRCASSLTPDGTATAEAFFGQGTRLTVV.

The chain has TRBV28 and TRBJ1-5; tentatively, D is TRBD1 (5 bases). With 10 bases removed from V and 1 base from J, the gap between germline ends came to 14 bases. Germline CDR1 and CDR2: MDHEN and SYDVKM. This CDR3 has 14 amino acids. The CDR3 sequence is CAISRALSNQPQHF. DNA for the CDR3: TGTGCCATCAGCAGGGCGCTGAGCAATCAGCCCCAGCATTTT. Looking up the rest from reference TRBV28 and TRBJ1-5 gives the full variable domain: DVKVTQSSRYLVKRTGEKVFLECVQDMDHENMFWYRQDPGLGLRLIYFSYDVKMKEKGDIPEGYSVSREKKERFSLILESASTNQTSMYLCAISRALSNQPQHFGDGTRLSIL.

The rearrangement joins TRBV20-1 to TRBJ2-7; no clear D gene. Germline V CDR1 and CDR2: DFQATT, SNEGSKA (reference sequence). The CDR3 consists of 13 residues. V was pared by 1 base and J by 4 bases, with 11 bases between. The CDR3 DNA follows: TGCAGTGCTAGAGTAGTGGATGGGTACGAGCAGTACTTC. This sequence encodes CSARVVDGYEQYF.

This clonotype was observed a few times. V and J are TRBV6-2 or TRBV6-3 and TRBJ1-5; D might be TRBD1 (6 bases). V gave up 2 bases and J gave up 0 bases, with 8 bases separating them. The CDR3 extends over 15 amino acids. CDR1 MNHEY and CDR2 SVGEGT come from the germline V gene. CDR3 loop: CASSYGTPSNQPQHF. CDR3 nucleotides: TGTGCCAGCAGTTACGGGACACCTAGCAATCAGCCCCAGCATTTT.